One TCR beta chain is described in this entry. This specimen belongs to a study of blood T cell repertoires in COVID-19. On the study more broadly: The origin of the acute and convalescent COVID-19 samples was the United States, Italy and Spain.

TCRdb keeps only in-frame clones here, not all; method: immunoSEQ multiplex PCR. The table shows about 140,000 clones, with 88% occurring only once. The CDR3 extends over 12 amino acids. The V end lost 7 bases, the J end lost 8 bases, and 14 bases lay between the germline ends. In germline, CDR1 is MDHEN, CDR2 SYDVKM. The chain is built from TRBV28 and TRBJ1-2; weak D call: TRBD1 (5 bases). The receptor comes from a woman aged 60-75 years with acute or convalescent COVID-19. Sequencing used peripheral blood. The CDR3, as DNA: TGTGCCAGCACCTTCGAGGAGGGGGGCTACACCTTC. This gives the protein CASTFEEGGYTF.